This is a list of T cell receptor beta chains from one sample in a study of metastatic and nonmetastatic thyroid tumors. Using MiXCR, TCRdb re-called clones from the PCR reads. The repertoire has around 23,000 clones, more than 12% of them found once; the top ten carry roughly 15%. Sequenced material: tumor tissue. Receptors originate from a female donor with papillary thyroid cancer or a benign thyroid nodule (not recorded which). Some clones in this sample may be carry-over from other donors' samples. The CDR3 runs from the conserved cysteine through the conserved F or W. The order of the fields is D gene, V gene, J gene, clone size, CDR3 protein, CDR3 DNA. A D gene is named only where the DNA matches it firmly. Part of the rows lack a size; the others show once, few, many or a class for expanded clones.

d_gene: TRBD2
v_gene: TRBV10-2
j_gene: TRBJ2-3
abundance: many
CDR3aa: CASSEIELAGGPDTDTQYF
CDR3nt: TGCGCCAGCAGTGAGATAGAACTAGCGGGGGGGCCGGACACAGATACGCAGTATTTT

d_gene: -
v_gene: TRBV20-1
j_gene: TRBJ2-5
abundance: many
CDR3aa: CSARGKGGDGETQYF
CDR3nt: TGCAGTGCTAGAGGGAAAGGGGGAGATGGAGAGACCCAGTACTTC

d_gene: TRBD2
v_gene: TRBV9
j_gene: TRBJ2-3
abundance: many
CDR3aa: CASSPWASGRTDTQYF
CDR3nt: TGTGCCAGCAGCCCCTGGGCTAGCGGGCGCACAGATACGCAGTATTTT

d_gene: TRBD1
v_gene: TRBV5-4
j_gene: TRBJ2-3
abundance: many
CDR3aa: CASYSDRDFSSTDTQYF
CDR3nt: TGTGCCAGCTACTCGGACAGGGATTTTTCTAGCACAGATACGCAGTATTTT

d_gene: -
v_gene: TRBV7-6
j_gene: TRBJ1-2
abundance: many
CDR3aa: CASSQLGAAQANYGYTF
CDR3nt: TGTGCCAGCAGCCAATTGGGGGCCGCACAGGCTAACTATGGCTACACCTTC

d_gene: -
v_gene: TRBV5-1
j_gene: TRBJ2-7
abundance: few
CDR3aa: CASSPDRFWAYGQYF
CDR3nt: TGCGCCAGCAGCCCCGACAGATTCTGGGCCTACGGGCAGTACTTC

d_gene: TRBD2
v_gene: TRBV20-1
j_gene: TRBJ2-5
abundance: -
CDR3aa: CSAREMRGSGGGQETQYF
CDR3nt: TGCAGTGCTAGAGAGATGAGGGGAAGCGGGGGAGGGCAAGAGACCCAGTACTTC

d_gene: -
v_gene: TRBV27
j_gene: TRBJ2-7
abundance: medium-sized
CDR3aa: CASSERDFTYEQYF
CDR3nt: TGTGCCAGCAGTGAGAGGGACTTTACCTACGAGCAGTACTTC

d_gene: -
v_gene: TRBV2
j_gene: TRBJ2-1
abundance: medium-sized
CDR3aa: CASSGSLQGRDEQFF
CDR3nt: TGTGCCAGCAGTGGTTCTTTACAGGGTCGGGATGAGCAGTTCTTC

d_gene: TRBD1
v_gene: TRBV20-1
j_gene: TRBJ1-2
abundance: few
CDR3aa: CSARDLTGENYGYTF
CDR3nt: TGCAGTGCTAGAGATCTGACAGGGGAAAACTATGGCTACACCTTC

d_gene: -
v_gene: TRBV19
j_gene: TRBJ1-4
abundance: many
CDR3aa: CASNPQTRGEKLFF
CDR3nt: TGTGCCAGTAACCCACAGACCAGAGGTGAAAAACTGTTTTTT

d_gene: -
v_gene: TRBV7-9
j_gene: TRBJ1-2
abundance: many
CDR3aa: CASSPGPKNYGYTFIDYTF
CDR3nt: TGTGCCAGCAGCCCGGGACCGAAGAACTATGGCTACACCTTTATTGACTACACCTTC

d_gene: TRBD2
v_gene: TRBV6-1
j_gene: TRBJ2-7
abundance: many
CDR3aa: CASSSTGGSYEQYF
CDR3nt: TGTGCCAGCAGTTCGACGGGGGGTTCCTACGAGCAGTACTTC

d_gene: TRBD1
v_gene: TRBV11-2
j_gene: TRBJ1-1
abundance: many
CDR3aa: CASSLAQGLNTEAFF
CDR3nt: TGTGCCAGCAGCTTAGCACAGGGGCTGAACACTGAAGCTTTCTTT

d_gene: -
v_gene: TRBV19
j_gene: TRBJ1-4
abundance: many
CDR3aa: CASIPRAGGNEKLFF
CDR3nt: TGTGCCAGTATTCCCCGGGCCGGGGGGAATGAAAAACTGTTTTTT

d_gene: TRBD2
v_gene: TRBV30
j_gene: TRBJ2-7
abundance: -
CDR3aa: CAWSVSLAGVEQYF
CDR3nt: TGTGCCTGGAGTGTCTCCCTAGCGGGAGTCGAGCAGTACTTC

d_gene: -
v_gene: TRBV6-1
j_gene: TRBJ1-4
abundance: many
CDR3aa: CASTDGPHEKLFF
CDR3nt: TGTGCCAGCACAGATGGGCCTCATGAAAAACTGTTTTTT

d_gene: TRBD1
v_gene: TRBV12-3/TRBV12-4
j_gene: TRBJ2-5
abundance: many
CDR3aa: CASRPGQPQETQYF
CDR3nt: TGTGCCAGCAGGCCGGGACAGCCCCAAGAGACCCAGTACTTC

d_gene: -
v_gene: TRBV5-1
j_gene: TRBJ1-1
abundance: many
CDR3aa: CASSRVLNTEAFF
CDR3nt: TGCGCCAGCAGCAGAGTATTGAACACTGAAGCTTTCTTT

d_gene: TRBD2
v_gene: TRBV19
j_gene: TRBJ2-4
abundance: many
CDR3aa: CASSIDLTTGGPTKNIQYF
CDR3nt: TGTGCCAGTAGTATAGATCTAACCACGGGGGGGCCCACCAAAAACATTCAGTACTTC

d_gene: -
v_gene: TRBV9
j_gene: TRBJ2-3
abundance: many
CDR3aa: CATLATSTDTQYF
CDR3nt: TGTGCCACCTTAGCGACTAGCACAGATACGCAGTATTTT

d_gene: -
v_gene: TRBV6-1
j_gene: TRBJ1-1
abundance: many
CDR3aa: CASSEGSAGMTEAFF
CDR3nt: TGTGCCAGCAGTGAAGGGTCGGCAGGGATGACTGAAGCTTTCTTT

d_gene: TRBD1
v_gene: TRBV24-1
j_gene: TRBJ1-2
abundance: many
CDR3aa: CATSDAPTGGRGYTF
CDR3nt: TGTGCCACCAGTGATGCCCCCACAGGGGGACGTGGCTACACCTTC

d_gene: -
v_gene: TRBV20-1
j_gene: TRBJ1-4
abundance: many
CDR3aa: CSAGENTDRTNEKLFF
CDR3nt: TGCAGTGCTGGAGAGAATACGGACAGAACTAATGAAAAACTGTTTTTT

d_gene: -
v_gene: TRBV20-1
j_gene: TRBJ2-5
abundance: -
CDR3aa: CSASRTQITVYQETQYF
CDR3nt: TGCAGTGCTAGCCGCACCCAGATAACGGTGTACCAAGAGACCCAGTACTTC

d_gene: -
v_gene: TRBV5-1
j_gene: TRBJ2-3
abundance: -
CDR3aa: CASSLWVTPDTQYF
CDR3nt: TGCGCCAGCAGCTTGTGGGTTACCCCAGATACGCAGTATTTT

d_gene: -
v_gene: TRBV6-1
j_gene: TRBJ1-3
abundance: many
CDR3aa: CASSELAGNTIYF
CDR3nt: TGTGCCAGCAGTGAACTTGCTGGAAACACCATATATTTT

d_gene: -
v_gene: TRBV27
j_gene: TRBJ2-7
abundance: -
CDR3aa: CASIPLSTLSSYEQYF
CDR3nt: TGTGCCAGCATTCCCCTCTCGACATTAAGCTCCTACGAGCAGTACTTC

d_gene: TRBD2
v_gene: TRBV14
j_gene: TRBJ2-4
abundance: many
CDR3aa: CASNQDPHTSEETKNIQYF
CDR3nt: TGTGCCAGCAACCAAGACCCCCATACTAGCGAGGAAACCAAAAACATTCAGTACTTC

d_gene: TRBD1
v_gene: TRBV5-4
j_gene: TRBJ1-1
abundance: large
CDR3aa: CASSLPQGMNTEAFF
CDR3nt: TGTGCCAGCAGCTTGCCACAGGGGATGAACACTGAAGCTTTCTTT

d_gene: TRBD1
v_gene: TRBV2
j_gene: TRBJ1-2
abundance: many
CDR3aa: CASSKQGGYYGYTF
CDR3nt: TGTGCCAGCAGTAAACAGGGGGGGTACTATGGCTACACCTTC

d_gene: -
v_gene: TRBV2
j_gene: TRBJ1-2
abundance: -
CDR3aa: CASIVWVTRGYTF
CDR3nt: TGTGCCAGCATTGTGTGGGTGACTCGAGGCTACACCTTC

d_gene: -
v_gene: TRBV7-3
j_gene: TRBJ2-3
abundance: many
CDR3aa: CASSSDSAYTQYF
CDR3nt: TGTGCCAGCAGCTCGGACAGTGCCTATACGCAGTATTTT

d_gene: -
v_gene: TRBV6-2/TRBV6-3
j_gene: TRBJ2-3
abundance: -
CDR3aa: CASSYRVTDTQYF
CDR3nt: TGTGCCAGCAGTTACAGGGTTACAGATACGCAGTATTTT

d_gene: -
v_gene: TRBV4-1
j_gene: TRBJ1-2
abundance: few
CDR3aa: CASSQARGDDYGYTF
CDR3nt: TGCGCCAGCAGCCAAGCCAGGGGAGATGACTATGGCTACACCTTC

d_gene: TRBD2
v_gene: TRBV10-3
j_gene: TRBJ2-1
abundance: many
CDR3aa: CAIRAGVPDNEQFF
CDR3nt: TGTGCCATCAGGGCGGGAGTACCCGACAATGAGCAGTTCTTC